Sequencing of this TCR beta chain was carried out in a study of T-cell memory formation after mild COVID-19. Study-wide results and limits: Day 15 to 85 contracting clones showed balanced CD4/CD8; day 15 to 37 expanders favored CD4+.

From the 5' RACE reads, TCRdb called clonotypes with MiXCR, one entry per CDR3 protein. The profile covers a few hundred thousand distinct CDR3 sequences, with around 15% appearing a single time and about 23% taken by the ten largest. Germline lookup yields CDR1 SGHTA and CDR2 FQGTGA. Trimming left V 1 base short and J 4 bases short, with 14 bases between. This CDR3 comprises 17 residues. Notes on this clonotype: What it binds is unknown.

The sample taken for sequencing was PBMCs or a T cell subset sorted from them (not recorded which). The receptor comes from a man aged 18-30 years who had mild COVID-19 (a few samples of this study predate the infection). Cell type and time point are not known. V usage is TRBV7-3 and J usage is TRBJ2-6; TRBD2 might be the D (6 bases). CDR3 coding DNA: TGTGCCAGCAGCTTAAATCCTGGGACTGGCGGGGCCAACGTCCTGACTTTC. The encoded protein is CASSLNPGTGGANVLTF.